This entry describes one T cell receptor beta chain. Its antigen is currently unknown. A clone one base away is much larger, so this may be a read error. This entry belongs to a study of T cells in Graves' hyperthyroidism and ophthalmopathy. Turning to the study itself: Peripheral blood was acquired at first diagnosis, ahead of any therapy whatsoever.

CDR1 and CDR2 from the germline V gene are LNHDA and SQIVND (reference sequence). The CDR3 has 13 residues. An absence of ophthalmopathy progression within 18 months meant stable Graves' hyperthyroidism. Diagnostic assessment was based on clinical symptoms, serum thyroxine and TRAb, thyroid ultrasound and orbital computed tomography. RNA transcripts were the template for amplifying TCR beta CDR3 regions. A first-round RT-PCR of the TCR CDR3 used the HTBI primer set. Each CDR3 protein is one row after TCRdb ran MiXCR on the multiplex PCR reads. The table lists hundreds of thousands of distinct CDR3 sequences, more than 30% of them singletons. Findings and limits, study-wide: The majority of expanded thyroid clonotypes above 0.001 also appeared in blood.

What was sequenced was blood. The sequence came from a man aged 18 to 29 with Graves' hyperthyroidism. The chain joins TRBV19 to TRBJ2-7, with a tentative D call TRBD1 (6 bases). The CDR3 reads CASSLKQGSEQNF. CDR3 DNA sequence: TGTGCCAGTAGTCTTAAACAGGGAAGCGAGCAGAACTTC.